This T cell receptor beta chain was obtained from a study of control samples from healthy donors and cancer patients. Germline V gene sequence: CDR1 MDHEN, CDR2 SYDVKM. The CDR3 is 15 residues long. V lost 6 bases, J lost 1 base, and 7 bases stayed unmatched. Profiled with immunoSEQ multiplex PCR; TCRdb holds only in-frame clones, not every one. The sample has some 120,000 clones; just over 90% are singletons. The chain is built from TRBV28 and TRBJ1-1; the match to TRBD1 covers 8 bases. Sequencing was performed on PBMCs. This clonotype was sampled from a man aged 45-65 years with head and neck cancer. The CDR3, as DNA: TGTGCCAGCAGCCTATACGGGACAGGGAACACTGAAGCTTTCTTT. Translating gives CASSLYGTGNTEAFF.